This section outlines one T cell receptor (beta chain) sequence together with its context. Its antigen is unidentified. This record comes from a study of shared clonotypes between healthy human individuals. Study-wide context: Per donor, three plates held CD4 naive cells, three held CD4 memory, two held CD8 naive and one held CD8 memory. Study-wide results and caveats: Incomplete sequencing of sorted subsets was indicated by rarefaction despite large depth.

Each donor was a Caucasian adult residing in Nashville, Tennessee. Subsets obtained from CD4+ cells comprised CD45RA+ naive and CD45RA-negative memory cells. This CDR3 region has 15 residues. Looked up from germline, CDR1 is SGHRS and CDR2 is YFSETQ. The trim removed 4 bases at V and 5 bases at J, leaving 11 bases unmatched. Produced via immunoSEQ multiplex PCR; TCRdb's table is partial and in-frame only. The sample lists about 2.4 million clones; 90% to 95% were seen once. The sequencing sample was made of naive CD4+ T cells from PBMCs. This sample's subset: CD45RA+ positively selected. The chain couples TRBV5-1 to TRBJ2-7, with 8 bases lining up with TRBD2. The sequence came from a man younger than 35 in good health. Some clones in this sample may be carry-over from other donors' samples. The CDR3 loop reads CASSPVGGRSDEQYF. DNA for the CDR3: TGCGCCAGCAGCCCCGTAGGCGGGAGGTCGGACGAGCAGTACTTC.